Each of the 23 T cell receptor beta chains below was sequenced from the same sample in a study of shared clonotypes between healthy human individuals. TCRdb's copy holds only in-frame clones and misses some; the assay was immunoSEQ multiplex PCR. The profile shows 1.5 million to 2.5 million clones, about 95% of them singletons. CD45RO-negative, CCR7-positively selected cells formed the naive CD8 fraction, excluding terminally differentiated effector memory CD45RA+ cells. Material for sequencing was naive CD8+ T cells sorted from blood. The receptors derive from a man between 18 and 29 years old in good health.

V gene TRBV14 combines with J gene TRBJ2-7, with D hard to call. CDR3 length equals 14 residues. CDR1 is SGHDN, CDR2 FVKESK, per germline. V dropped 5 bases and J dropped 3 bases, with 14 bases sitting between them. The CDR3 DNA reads TGTGCCAGCAGCTTTTCGGGTTGGGACTACGAGCAGTACTTC. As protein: CASSFSGWDYEQYF.

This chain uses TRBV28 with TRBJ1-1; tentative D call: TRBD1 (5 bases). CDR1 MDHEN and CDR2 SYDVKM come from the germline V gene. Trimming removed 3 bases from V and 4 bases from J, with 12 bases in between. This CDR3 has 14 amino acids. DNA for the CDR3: TGTGCCAGCAGTTTTAGGACACCAGGCACTGAAGCTTTCTTT. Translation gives CASSFRTPGTEAFF. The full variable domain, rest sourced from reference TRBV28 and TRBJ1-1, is DVKVTQSSRYLVKRTGEKVFLECVQDMDHENMFWYRQDPGLGLRLIYFSYDVKMKEKGDIPEGYSVSREKKERFSLILESASTNQTSMYLCASSFRTPGTEAFFGQGTRLTVV.

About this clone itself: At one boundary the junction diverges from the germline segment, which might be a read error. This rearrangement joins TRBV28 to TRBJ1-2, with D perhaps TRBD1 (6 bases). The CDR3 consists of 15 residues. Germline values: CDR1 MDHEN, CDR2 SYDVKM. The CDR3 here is CASSSTGRSVGYWAF. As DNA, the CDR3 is TGTGCCAGCAGTTCTACAGGGCGAAGTGTGGGTTACTGGGCCTTC.

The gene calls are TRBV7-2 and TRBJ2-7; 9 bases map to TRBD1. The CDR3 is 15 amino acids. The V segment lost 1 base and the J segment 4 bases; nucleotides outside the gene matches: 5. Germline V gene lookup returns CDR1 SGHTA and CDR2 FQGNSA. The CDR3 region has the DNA TGTGCCAGCAGCTTAGACACAGGGGGCTTTTACGAGCAGTACTTC. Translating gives CASSLDTGGFYEQYF.

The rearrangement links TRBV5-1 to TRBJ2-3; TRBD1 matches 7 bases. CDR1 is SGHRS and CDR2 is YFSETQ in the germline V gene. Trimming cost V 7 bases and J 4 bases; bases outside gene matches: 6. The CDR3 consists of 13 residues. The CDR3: CASGKTGPDTQYF. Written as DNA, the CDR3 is TGCGCCAGCGGAAAGACAGGGCCAGATACGCAGTATTTT. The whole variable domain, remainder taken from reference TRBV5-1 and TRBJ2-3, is KAGVTQTPRYLIKTRGQQVTLSCSPISGHRSVSWYQQTPGQGLQFLFEYFSETQRNKGNFPGRFSGRQFSNSRSEMNVSTLELGDSALYLCASGKTGPDTQYFGPGTRLTVL.

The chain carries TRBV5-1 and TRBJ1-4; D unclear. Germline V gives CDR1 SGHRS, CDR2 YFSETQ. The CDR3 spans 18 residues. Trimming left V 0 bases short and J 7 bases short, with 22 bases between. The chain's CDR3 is CASSLGTNLAQESEKLFF. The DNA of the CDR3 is TGCGCCAGCAGCTTGGGTACGAACCTCGCCCAGGAAAGTGAAAAACTGTTTTTT.

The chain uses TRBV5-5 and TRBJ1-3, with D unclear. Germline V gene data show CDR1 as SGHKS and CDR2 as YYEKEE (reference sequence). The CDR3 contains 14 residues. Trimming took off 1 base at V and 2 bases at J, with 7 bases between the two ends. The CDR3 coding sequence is TGTGCCAGCAGCTTGACAGTAGCTGGAAACACCATATATTTT. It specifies CASSLTVAGNTIYF. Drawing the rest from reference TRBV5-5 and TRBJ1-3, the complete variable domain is DAGVTQSPTHLIKTRGQQVTLRCSPISGHKSVSWYQQVLGQGPQFIFQYYEKEERGRGNFPDRFSARQFPNYSSELNVNALLLGDSALYLCASSLTVAGNTIYFGEGSWLTVV.

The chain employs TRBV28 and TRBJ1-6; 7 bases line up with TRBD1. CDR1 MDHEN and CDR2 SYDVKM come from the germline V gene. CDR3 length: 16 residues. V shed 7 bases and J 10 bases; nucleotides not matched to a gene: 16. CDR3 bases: TGTGCCAGCACCGTTTTCTCTGGTACAGGGGAGTCACCCCTCCACTTT. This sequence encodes CASTVFSGTGESPLHF.

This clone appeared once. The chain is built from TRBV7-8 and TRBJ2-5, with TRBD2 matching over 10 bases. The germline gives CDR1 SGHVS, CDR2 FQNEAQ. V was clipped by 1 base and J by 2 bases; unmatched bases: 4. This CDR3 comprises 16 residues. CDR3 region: CASSLEASGGQETQYF. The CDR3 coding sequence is TGTGCCAGCAGCTTAGAAGCTAGCGGGGGACAAGAGACCCAGTACTTC.

The CDR3 sequence: CASTLGVGSIYNEQFF. The CDR3 DNA reads TGTGCCAGCACCCTCGGGGTCGGGTCGATATACAATGAGCAGTTCTTC. The rearrangement joins TRBV2 to TRBJ2-1, with a weak D call TRBD2 (5 bases). The CDR3 loop spans 16 amino acids. The V gene lost 7 bases and the J gene lost 4 bases, with 20 bases spanning the gap. Per the germline V gene, CDR1 is SNHLY and CDR2 is FYNNEI.

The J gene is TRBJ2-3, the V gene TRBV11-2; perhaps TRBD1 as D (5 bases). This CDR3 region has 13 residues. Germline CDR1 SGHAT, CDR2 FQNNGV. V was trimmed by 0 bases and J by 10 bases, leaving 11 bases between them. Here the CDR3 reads CASSLERGRAQYF. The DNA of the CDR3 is TGTGCCAGCAGCTTAGAAAGGGGAAGAGCGCAGTATTTT.

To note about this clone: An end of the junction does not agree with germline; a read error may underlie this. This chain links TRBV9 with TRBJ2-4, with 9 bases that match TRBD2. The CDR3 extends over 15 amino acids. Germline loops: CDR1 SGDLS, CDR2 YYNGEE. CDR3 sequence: CASSVEDGGGVLQYF. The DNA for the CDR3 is TGCGCCAGCAGCGTAGAGGACGGCGGGGGGGTCTTGCAGTACTTC.

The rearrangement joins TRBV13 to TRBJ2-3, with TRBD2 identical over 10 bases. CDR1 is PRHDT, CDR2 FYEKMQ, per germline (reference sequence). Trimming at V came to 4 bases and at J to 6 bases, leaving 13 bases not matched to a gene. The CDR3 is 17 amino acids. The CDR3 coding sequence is TGTGCCAGCAGCTCTTTAGCGGGAGGCTCGACGCGGGATACGCAGTATTTT. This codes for CASSSLAGGSTRDTQYF.

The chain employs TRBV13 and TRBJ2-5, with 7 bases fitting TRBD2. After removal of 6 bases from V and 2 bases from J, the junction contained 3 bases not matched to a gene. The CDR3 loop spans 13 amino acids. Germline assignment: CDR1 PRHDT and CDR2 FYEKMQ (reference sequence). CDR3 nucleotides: TGTGCCAGCAGAGGGAGGGGTCAAGAGACCCAGTACTTC. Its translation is CASRGRGQETQYF.

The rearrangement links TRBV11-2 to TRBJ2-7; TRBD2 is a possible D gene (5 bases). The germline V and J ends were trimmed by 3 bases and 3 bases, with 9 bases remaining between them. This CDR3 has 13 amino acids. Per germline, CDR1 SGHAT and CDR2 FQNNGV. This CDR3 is CASSFRRDYEQYF. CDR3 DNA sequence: TGTGCCAGCAGCTTTCGACGGGACTACGAGCAGTACTTC.

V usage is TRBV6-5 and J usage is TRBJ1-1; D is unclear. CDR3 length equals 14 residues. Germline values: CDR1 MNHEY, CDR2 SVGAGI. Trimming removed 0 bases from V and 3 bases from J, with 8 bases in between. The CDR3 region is CASSYSTGDTEAFF. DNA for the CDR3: TGTGCCAGCAGTTACTCGACTGGGGACACTGAAGCTTTCTTT.

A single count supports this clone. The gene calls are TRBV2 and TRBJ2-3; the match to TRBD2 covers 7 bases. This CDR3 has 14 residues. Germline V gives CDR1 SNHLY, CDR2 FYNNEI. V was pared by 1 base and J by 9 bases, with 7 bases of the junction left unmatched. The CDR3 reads CASSEGGGGWTQYF. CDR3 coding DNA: TGTGCCAGCAGTGAAGGCGGGGGAGGCTGGACGCAGTATTTT.

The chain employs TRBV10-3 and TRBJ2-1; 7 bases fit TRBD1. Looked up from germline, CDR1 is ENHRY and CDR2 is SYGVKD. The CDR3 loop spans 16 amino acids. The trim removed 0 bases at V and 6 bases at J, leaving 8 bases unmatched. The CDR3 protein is CAISESTGIVSNEQFF. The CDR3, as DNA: TGTGCCATCAGTGAGTCGACAGGGATTGTTAGCAATGAGCAGTTCTTC.

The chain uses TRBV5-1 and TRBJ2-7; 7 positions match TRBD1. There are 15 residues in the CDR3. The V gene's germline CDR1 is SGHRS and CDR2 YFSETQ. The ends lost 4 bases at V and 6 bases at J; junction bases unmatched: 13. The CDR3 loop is CASSGDSLIDFEQYF. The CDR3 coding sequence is TGCGCCAGCAGCGGGGACAGCTTAATCGACTTCGAGCAGTACTTC. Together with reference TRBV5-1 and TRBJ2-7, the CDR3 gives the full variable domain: KAGVTQTPRYLIKTRGQQVTLSCSPISGHRSVSWYQQTPGQGLQFLFEYFSETQRNKGNFPGRFSGRQFSNSRSEMNVSTLELGDSALYLCASSGDSLIDFEQYFGPGTRLTVT.

CDR3 sequence reads: CASSVDGARGTGELFF. The CDR3 nucleotides are TGTGCCAGCAGCGTAGATGGGGCGCGGGGCACCGGGGAGCTGTTTTTT. This chain joins TRBV9 and TRBJ2-2; TRBD2 is a possible D gene (6 bases). This CDR3 has 16 amino acids. Germline CDR1 and CDR2: SGDLS and YYNGEE. Trimming stripped 0 bases from V and 4 bases from J, with 13 bases between.

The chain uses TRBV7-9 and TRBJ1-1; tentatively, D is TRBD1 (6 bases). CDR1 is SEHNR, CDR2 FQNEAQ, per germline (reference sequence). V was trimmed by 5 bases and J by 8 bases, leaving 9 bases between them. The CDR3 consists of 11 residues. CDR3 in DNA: TGTGCCAGCAGCGCCGACAGGGAAGCTTTCTTT. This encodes CASSADREAFF.

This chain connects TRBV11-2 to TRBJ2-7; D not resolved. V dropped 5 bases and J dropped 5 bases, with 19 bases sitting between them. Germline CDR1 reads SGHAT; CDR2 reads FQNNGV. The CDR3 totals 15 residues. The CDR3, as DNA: TGTGCCAGCAGCCCTTCGGACGGGCTTTGGGACGAGCAGTACTTC. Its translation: CASSPSDGLWDEQYF.

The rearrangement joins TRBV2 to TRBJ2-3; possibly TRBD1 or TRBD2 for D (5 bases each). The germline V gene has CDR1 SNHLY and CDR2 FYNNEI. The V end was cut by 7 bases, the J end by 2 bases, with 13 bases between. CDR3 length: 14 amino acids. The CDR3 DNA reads TGTGCCAGCATCCCGGGACCCCTCACAGATACGCAGTATTTT. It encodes CASIPGPLTDTQYF.